These 10 T cell receptor beta chains came from one sample sequenced in a study of blood T cell repertoires in COVID-19. TCRdb's copy holds only in-frame clones and misses some; the assay was immunoSEQ multiplex PCR. The table records over 60,000 clones, around 90% of them present only once. Sample: peripheral blood. The source is a man aged 50 to 59 with acute or convalescent COVID-19.

V and J are TRBV28 and TRBJ1-1; D gene unclear. Germline CDR1 MDHEN, CDR2 SYDVKM. V lost 6 bases and J lost 3, with 14 bases in between. CDR3 length: 14 amino acids. The CDR3 here is CASSLTRRDTEAFF. DNA of the CDR3: TGTGCCAGCAGCCTAACCCGGCGGGACACTGAAGCTTTCTTT.

This clone has just one count. The chain employs TRBV7-2 and TRBJ2-5; D possibly corresponds to TRBD2 (6 bases). The CDR3 is 13 residues long. The germline CDR1 and CDR2 sequences are SGHTA and FQGNSA. Trimming took off 3 bases at V and 3 bases at J, with 8 bases between the two ends. This chain's CDR3 is CASSFSSEETQYF. CDR3 DNA: TGTGCCAGCAGCTTCTCTAGCGAAGAGACCCAGTACTTC.

The V and J genes are TRBV25-1 and TRBJ2-7; TRBD2 matches 15 bases. The CDR3 has 16 amino acids. CDR1 is MGHDK and CDR2 is SYGVNS in the germline V gene. Trimming cost V 6 bases and J 1 base; bases outside gene matches: 4. This CDR3 is CASRGTSGRRSYEQYF. DNA of the CDR3: TGTGCCAGCAGAGGGACTAGCGGGAGGCGATCCTACGAGCAGTACTTC.

V is TRBV7-6 and J is TRBJ2-3, with 9 nucleotides matching TRBD1. V was pared by 4 bases and J by 3 bases, with 8 bases of the junction left unmatched. The CDR3 length is 16 residues. The germline V gene has CDR1 SGHVS and CDR2 FNYEAQ. The CDR3 bases are TGTGCCAGCAGCTCTACGCGGGACAGGGAAACAGATACGCAGTATTTT. Translation gives CASSSTRDRETDTQYF.

CDR3 residues: CASSVAVGSYEQYF. CDR3 bases: TGTGCCAGCAGCGTAGCGGTCGGGTCCTACGAGCAGTACTTC. The chain is built from TRBV9 and TRBJ2-7; D is undetermined. This CDR3 is 14 amino acids long. The V end was cut by 0 bases, the J end by 1 base, with 8 bases between. Germline assignment: CDR1 SGDLS and CDR2 YYNGEE.

The V and J genes are TRBV7-9 and TRBJ1-6; D is unresolved. Germline assignment: CDR1 SEHNR and CDR2 FQNEAQ (reference sequence). The V and J ends lost 6 bases and 6 bases respectively, with 12 bases between them. The CDR3 extends over 14 amino acids. The CDR3 nucleotides read TGTGCCAGCAGTTGGGCTCCTCTTAATTCACCCCTCCACTTT. Protein: CASSWAPLNSPLHF.

This chain uses TRBV6-5 with TRBJ1-6; TRBD1 agrees at 10 bases. The CDR3 extends over 14 amino acids. Germline loops: CDR1 MNHEY, CDR2 SVGAGI. V trimming: 6 bases; J trimming: 11 bases; junction bases outside the gene matches: 7. CDR3 in amino acids: CASSPDRGRAPLHF. CDR3 DNA: TGTGCCAGCAGCCCCGACAGGGGGCGAGCACCCCTCCACTTT.

Notes on this clone: At one of its ends the junction is not consistent with the germline gene, which may arise from a read error. V usage is TRBV24-1 and J usage is TRBJ2-2; TRBD2 might be the D (5 bases). The CDR3 spans 14 residues. The V gene's germline CDR1 is KGHDR and CDR2 SFDVKD. Here the CDR3 DNA reads TGTGCCACCAGTGGGCGAGGGAACGCCGGGGAGCTGTTTTTT. Translated: CATSGRGNAGELFF.

This clone is medium-sized (0.01 to 0.1%) in the sample. The rearrangement uses TRBV19 and TRBJ2-7; 9 nucleotides match TRBD1. CDR1 and CDR2 (germline): LNHDA, SQIVND (reference sequence). The ends lost 3 bases at V and 3 bases at J; junction bases unmatched: 12. This CDR3 is built from 17 residues. The CDR3 here is CASSMYDTGTGIYEQYF. The CDR3, as DNA: TGTGCCAGTAGTATGTACGATACCGGGACAGGGATCTACGAGCAGTACTTC.

The chain couples TRBV11-3 to TRBJ2-5; 7 bases map to TRBD1. Germline lookup yields CDR1 SGHNT and CDR2 YENEEA. V lost 5 bases and J lost 1; bases outside the gene matches: 4. This CDR3 has 14 residues. CDR3 coding DNA: TGTGCCAGCAGCCTAAGGGACAGCCAAGAGACCCAGTACTTC. This sequence encodes CASSLRDSQETQYF. Supplemented by reference TRBV11-3 and TRBJ2-5, the full variable domain reads EAGVVQSPRYKIIEKKQPVAFWCNPISGHNTLYWYLQNLGQGPELLIRYENEEAVDDSQLPKDRFSAERLKGVDSTLKIQPAELGDSAVYLCASSLRDSQETQYFGPGTRLLVL.